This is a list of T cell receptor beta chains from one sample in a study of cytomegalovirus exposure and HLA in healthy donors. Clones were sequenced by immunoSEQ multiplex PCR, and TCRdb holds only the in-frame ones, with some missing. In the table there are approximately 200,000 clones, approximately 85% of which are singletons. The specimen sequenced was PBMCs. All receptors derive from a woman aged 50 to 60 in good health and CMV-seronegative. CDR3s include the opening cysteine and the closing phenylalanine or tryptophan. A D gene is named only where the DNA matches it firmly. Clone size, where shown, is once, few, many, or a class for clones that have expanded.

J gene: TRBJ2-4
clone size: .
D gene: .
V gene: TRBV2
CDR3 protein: CASSDIAKNIQYF
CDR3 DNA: TGTGCCAGCAGTGATATAGCCAAAAACATTCAGTACTTC

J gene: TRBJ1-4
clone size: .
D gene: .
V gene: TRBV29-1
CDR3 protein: CSAGGGSMGNEKLFF
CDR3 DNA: TGCAGCGCCGGGGGTGGGTCCATGGGTAATGAAAAACTGTTTTTT

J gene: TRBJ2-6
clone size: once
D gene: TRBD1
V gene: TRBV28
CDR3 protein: CASSLRTGGGVRANVLTF
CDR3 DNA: TGTGCCAGCAGTCTTCGGACAGGGGGAGGTGTTCGGGCCAACGTCCTGACTTTC

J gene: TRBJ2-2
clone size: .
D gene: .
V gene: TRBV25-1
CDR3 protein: CASSALNTGELFF
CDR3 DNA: TGTGCCAGCAGTGCCTTGAACACCGGGGAGCTGTTTTTT

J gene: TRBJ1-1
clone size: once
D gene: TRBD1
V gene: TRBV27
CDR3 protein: CASSLAKGANTEAFF
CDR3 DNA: TGTGCCAGCAGTTTAGCCAAGGGGGCGAACACTGAAGCTTTCTTT

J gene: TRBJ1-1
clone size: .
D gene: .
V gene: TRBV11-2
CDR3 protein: CASSHLGEAFF
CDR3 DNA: TGTGCCAGCAGCCATTTGGGCGAAGCTTTCTTT

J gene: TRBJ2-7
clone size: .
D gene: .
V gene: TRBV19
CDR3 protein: CASRLRVGDTSYEQYF
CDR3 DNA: TGTGCCAGTAGACTAAGGGTAGGGGACACCTCCTACGAGCAGTACTTC

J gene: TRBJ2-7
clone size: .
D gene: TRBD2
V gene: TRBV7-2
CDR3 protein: CASSLMTSGRGGYEQYF
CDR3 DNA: TGTGCCAGCAGCTTAATGACTAGCGGGAGGGGAGGCTACGAGCAGTACTTC

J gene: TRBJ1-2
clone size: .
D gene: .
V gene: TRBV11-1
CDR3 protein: CASSLGTAANYGYTF
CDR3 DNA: TGTGCCAGCAGCTTAGGGACAGCTGCTAACTATGGCTACACCTTC

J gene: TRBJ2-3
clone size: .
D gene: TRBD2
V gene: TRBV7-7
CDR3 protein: CASSPGTTTDTQYF
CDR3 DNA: TGTGCCAGCAGCCCGGGGACTACCACAGATACGCAGTATTTT

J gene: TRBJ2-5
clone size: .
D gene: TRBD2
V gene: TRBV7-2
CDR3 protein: CASSLMTSGRTETQYF
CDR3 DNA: TGTGCCAGCAGCCTAATGACTAGCGGGAGAACAGAGACCCAGTACTTC

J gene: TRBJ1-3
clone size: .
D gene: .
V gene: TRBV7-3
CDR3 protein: CASSLTSYSGNTIYF
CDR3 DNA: TGTGCCAGCAGCTTAACATCTTACTCTGGAAACACCATATATTTT

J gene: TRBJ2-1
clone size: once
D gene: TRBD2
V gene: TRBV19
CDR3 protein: CASSPGTSGKAFF
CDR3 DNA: TGTGCCAGTAGCCCCGGGACTAGCGGGAAGGCGTTCTTC

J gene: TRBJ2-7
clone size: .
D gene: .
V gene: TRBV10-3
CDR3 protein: CAISERYYEQYF
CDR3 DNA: TGTGCCATCAGTGAGCGGTACTACGAGCAGTACTTC

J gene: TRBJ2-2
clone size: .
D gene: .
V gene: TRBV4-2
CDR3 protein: CASSQDPGLAHGKLFF
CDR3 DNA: TGTGCCAGCAGCCAAGATCCAGGTCTAGCGCACGGGAAGCTGTTTTTT

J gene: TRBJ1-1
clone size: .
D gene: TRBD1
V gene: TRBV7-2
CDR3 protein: CASRPATGLFGTEAFF
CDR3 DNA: TGTGCCAGCAGGCCGGCGACAGGGCTCTTTGGCACTGAAGCTTTCTTT

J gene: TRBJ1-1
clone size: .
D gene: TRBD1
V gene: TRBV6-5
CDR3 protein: CASSSPGGNTEAFF
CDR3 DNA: TGTGCCAGCAGTTCACCAGGGGGGAACACTGAAGCTTTCTTT

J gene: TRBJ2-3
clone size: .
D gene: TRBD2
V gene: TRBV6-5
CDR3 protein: CASSSFSGRASDTQYF
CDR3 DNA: TGTGCCAGCAGTTCCTTTAGCGGGAGGGCGTCGGATACGCAGTATTTT

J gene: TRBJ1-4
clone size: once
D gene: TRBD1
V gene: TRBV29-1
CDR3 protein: CSVSLGQGRKLFF
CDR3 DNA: TGCAGCGTTTCTCTCGGACAGGGTAGAAAACTGTTTTTT

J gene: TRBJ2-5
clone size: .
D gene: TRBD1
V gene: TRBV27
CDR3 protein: CASSTNRGPETQYF
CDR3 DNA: TGTGCCAGCAGTACAAACAGGGGGCCGGAGACCCAGTACTTC

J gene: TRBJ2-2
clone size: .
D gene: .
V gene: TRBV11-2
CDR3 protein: CASSWTDTGELFF
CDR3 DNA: TGTGCCAGCTCCTGGACAGACACCGGGGAGCTGTTTTTT

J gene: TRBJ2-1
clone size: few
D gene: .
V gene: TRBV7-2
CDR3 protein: CASSLAGQINEQFF
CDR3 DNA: TGTGCCAGCAGCTTAGCGGGCCAGATCAATGAGCAGTTCTTC

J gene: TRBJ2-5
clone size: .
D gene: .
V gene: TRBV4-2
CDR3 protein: CASSQDQVACTQYF
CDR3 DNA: TGTGCCAGCAGCCAAGATCAGGTTGCGTGCACCCAGTACTTC

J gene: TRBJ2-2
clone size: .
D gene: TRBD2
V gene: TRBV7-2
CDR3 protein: CASSLIGTSGTGELFF
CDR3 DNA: TGTGCCAGCAGCTTGATCGGGACTAGCGGAACCGGGGAGCTGTTTTTT

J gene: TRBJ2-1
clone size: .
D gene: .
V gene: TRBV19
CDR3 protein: CASSLSGNSYNEQFF
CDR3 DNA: TGTGCCAGTAGTCTCAGCGGTAACTCCTACAATGAGCAGTTCTTC

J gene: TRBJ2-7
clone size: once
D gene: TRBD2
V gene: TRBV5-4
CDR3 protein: CASSWEGEQYF
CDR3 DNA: TGTGCCAGCAGTTGGGAGGGAGAGCAGTACTTC

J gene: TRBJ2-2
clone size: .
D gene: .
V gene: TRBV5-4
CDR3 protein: CASSLGEGGANTGELFF
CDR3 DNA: TGTGCCAGCAGCTTGGGTGAAGGGGGAGCGAACACCGGGGAGCTGTTTTTT

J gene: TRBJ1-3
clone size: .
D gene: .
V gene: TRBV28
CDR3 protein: CASVPRKNTIYF
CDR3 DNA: TGTGCCAGCGTCCCGAGGAAGAACACCATATATTTT

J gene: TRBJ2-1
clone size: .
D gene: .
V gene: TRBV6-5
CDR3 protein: CASSRAGYNEQFF
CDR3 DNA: TGTGCCAGCAGCCGGGCGGGGTACAATGAGCAGTTCTTC

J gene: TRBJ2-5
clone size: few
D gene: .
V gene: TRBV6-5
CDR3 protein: CASRGQGAETQYF
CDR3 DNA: TGTGCCAGCAGGGGTCAGGGCGCGGAGACCCAGTACTTC

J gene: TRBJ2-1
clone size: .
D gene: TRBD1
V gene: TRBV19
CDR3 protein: CASSMVGTGGNNEQFF
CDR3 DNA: TGTGCCAGTAGTATGGTCGGGACAGGGGGCAACAATGAGCAGTTCTTC

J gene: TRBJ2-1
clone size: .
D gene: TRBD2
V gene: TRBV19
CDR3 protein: CASSILGLAGARSSYNEQFF
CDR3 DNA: TGTGCCAGTAGTATACTGGGACTAGCGGGAGCCAGAAGCTCCTACAATGAGCAGTTCTTC

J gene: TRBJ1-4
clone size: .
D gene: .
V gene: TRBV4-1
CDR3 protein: CASSQGQATRLFF
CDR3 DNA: TGCGCCAGCAGCCAAGGACAGGCCACGCGACTGTTTTTT

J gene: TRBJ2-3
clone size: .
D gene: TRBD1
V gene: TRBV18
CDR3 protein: CASSPPGQGTDTQYF
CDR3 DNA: TGTGCCAGCTCACCACCGGGACAGGGCACAGATACGCAGTATTTT

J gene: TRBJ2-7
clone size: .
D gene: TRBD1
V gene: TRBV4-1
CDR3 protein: CASSQDRTSSYEQYF
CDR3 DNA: TGCGCCAGCAGCCAGGACAGGACCTCTTCCTACGAGCAGTACTTC

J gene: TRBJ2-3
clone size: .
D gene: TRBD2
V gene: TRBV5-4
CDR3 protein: CASSPTGGTGGTGTQYF
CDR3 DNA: TGTGCCAGCAGCCCTACCGGGGGGACGGGGGGAACTGGCACGCAGTATTTT

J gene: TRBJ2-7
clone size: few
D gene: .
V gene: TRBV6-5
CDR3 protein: CASSTPRGYEQYF
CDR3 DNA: TGTGCCAGCAGTACCCCTAGGGGCTACGAGCAGTACTTC

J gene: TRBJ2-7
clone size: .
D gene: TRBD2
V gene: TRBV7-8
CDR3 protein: CASSRSGTSGIYEQYF
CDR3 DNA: TGTGCCAGCAGCCGATCCGGGACTAGCGGGATCTACGAGCAGTACTTC

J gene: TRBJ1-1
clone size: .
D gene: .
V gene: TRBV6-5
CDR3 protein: CASSTVVRNTEAFF
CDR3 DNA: TGTGCCAGCAGTACCGTGGTCAGGAACACTGAAGCTTTCTTT

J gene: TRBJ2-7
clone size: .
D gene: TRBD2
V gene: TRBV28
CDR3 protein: CATKSAGGGRLSYEQYF
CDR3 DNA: TGTGCCACAAAATCGGCGGGGGGCGGCCGCCTCTCCTACGAGCAGTACTTC

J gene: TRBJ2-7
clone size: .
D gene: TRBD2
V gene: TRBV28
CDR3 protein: CASTSMGEGRNEQYF
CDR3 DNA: TGTGCCAGCACCTCCATGGGGGAGGGTCGAAACGAGCAGTACTTC

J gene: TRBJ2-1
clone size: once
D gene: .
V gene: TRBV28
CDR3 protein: CASSFVGAPPYNEQFF
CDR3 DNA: TGTGCCAGCAGTTTTGTGGGGGCTCCCCCCTACAATGAGCAGTTCTTC

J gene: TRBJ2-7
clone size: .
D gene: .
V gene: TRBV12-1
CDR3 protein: CAGLRQGYPYEQYF
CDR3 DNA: TGTGCCGGCCTGCGACAGGGCTATCCCTACGAGCAGTACTTC

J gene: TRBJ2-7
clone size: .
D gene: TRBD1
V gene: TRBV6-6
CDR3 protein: CASSSTGIYEQYF
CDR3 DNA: TGTGCCAGCAGCTCGACAGGGATCTACGAGCAGTACTTC

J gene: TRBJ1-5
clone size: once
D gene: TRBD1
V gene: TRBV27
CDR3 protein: CASSSRQGIQPQHF
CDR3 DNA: TGTGCCAGCAGTTCCCGACAGGGGATTCAGCCCCAGCATTTT

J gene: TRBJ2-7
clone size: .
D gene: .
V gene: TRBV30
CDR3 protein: CAWSAGTLFYEQYF
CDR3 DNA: TGTGCCTGGAGCGCGGGGACCCTTTTCTACGAGCAGTACTTC

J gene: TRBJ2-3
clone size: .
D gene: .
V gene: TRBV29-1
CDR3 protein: CSVGSLLAVDTQYF
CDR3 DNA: TGCAGCGTTGGAAGTTTGCTAGCAGTAGATACGCAGTATTTT

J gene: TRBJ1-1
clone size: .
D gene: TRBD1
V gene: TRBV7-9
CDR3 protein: CSSSLTGTGGTEAFF
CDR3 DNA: TGTTCCAGCAGCCTCACCGGGACAGGGGGCACTGAAGCTTTCTTT

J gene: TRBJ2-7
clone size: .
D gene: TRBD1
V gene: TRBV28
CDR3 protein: CASSPTDRGDEQYF
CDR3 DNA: TGTGCCAGCTCACCCACCGACAGGGGGGACGAGCAGTACTTC

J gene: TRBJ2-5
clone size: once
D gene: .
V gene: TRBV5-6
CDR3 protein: CASSLTAGGSRETQYF
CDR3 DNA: TGTGCCAGCAGCTTGACGGCAGGGGGGTCAAGAGAGACCCAGTACTTC